This T cell receptor (beta chain) was documented in a study of tumor-infiltrating lymphocytes in primary liver carcinoma. Reverse transcription of roughly 480 ng total RNA with a constant-region primer produced TCR beta cDNA. Generation of the TCR beta libraries relied on three nested multiplex PCR rounds using slightly modified ARM-PCR. TCRdb processed the multiplex PCR reads anew with MiXCR; each CDR3 protein has one entry. This sample has about 310,000 distinct CDR3 sequences; more than 55% occur once, and the top ten carry around 15%. The sample holds a few counts of this clonotype. Out of unsorted whole blood came the blood RNA, and germline DNA was extracted as well. The sequencing sample was made of peripheral blood. The clonotype was recovered from a woman in her thirties with primary liver carcinoma and hepatitis B virus infection.

This chain's CDR3 is CASSEGYTNTEAFF. The CDR3 DNA follows: TGTGCCAGCAGTGAAGGTTATACGAACACTGAAGCTTTCTTT. The chain employs TRBV6-1 and TRBJ1-1; the D is unclear. CDR3 length equals 14 residues. Trimming removed 1 base from V and 1 base from J, with 7 bases in between. Germline V lookup: CDR1 MNHNS, CDR2 SASEGT.